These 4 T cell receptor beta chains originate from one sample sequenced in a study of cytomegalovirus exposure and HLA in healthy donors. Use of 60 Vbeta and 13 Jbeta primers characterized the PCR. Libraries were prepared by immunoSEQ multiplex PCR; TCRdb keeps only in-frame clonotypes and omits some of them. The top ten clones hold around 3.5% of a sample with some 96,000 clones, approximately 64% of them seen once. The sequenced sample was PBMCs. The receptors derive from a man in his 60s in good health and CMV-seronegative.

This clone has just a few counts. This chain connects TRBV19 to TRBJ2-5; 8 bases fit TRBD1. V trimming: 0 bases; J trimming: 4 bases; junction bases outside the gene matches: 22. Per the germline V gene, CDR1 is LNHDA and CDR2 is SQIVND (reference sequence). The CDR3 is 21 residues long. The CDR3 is CASSIDGFFRQGAPGGETQYF. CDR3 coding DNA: TGTGCCAGTAGTATAGATGGTTTTTTTAGGCAGGGGGCCCCTGGAGGAGAGACCCAGTACTTC.

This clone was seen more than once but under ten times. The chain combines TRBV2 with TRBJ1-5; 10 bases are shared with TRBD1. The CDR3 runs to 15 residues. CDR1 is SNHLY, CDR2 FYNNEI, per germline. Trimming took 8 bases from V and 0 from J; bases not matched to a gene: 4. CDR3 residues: CASLGQGGSNQPQHF. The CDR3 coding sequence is TGTGCCAGCCTCGGACAGGGGGGTAGCAATCAGCCCCAGCATTTT.

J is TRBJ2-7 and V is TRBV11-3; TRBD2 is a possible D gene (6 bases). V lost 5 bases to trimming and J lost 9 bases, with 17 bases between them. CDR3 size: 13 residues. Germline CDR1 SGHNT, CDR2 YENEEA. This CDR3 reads CASSLSGWRGQYF. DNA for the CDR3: TGTGCCAGCAGCCTTAGCGGCTGGCGTGGGCAGTACTTC.

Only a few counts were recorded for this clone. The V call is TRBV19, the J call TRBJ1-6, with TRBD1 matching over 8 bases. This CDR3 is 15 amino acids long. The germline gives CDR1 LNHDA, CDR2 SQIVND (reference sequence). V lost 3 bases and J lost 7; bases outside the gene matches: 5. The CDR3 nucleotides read TGTGCCAGTAGTATTCAGACAGGGGAGAATTCACCCCTCCACTTT. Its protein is CASSIQTGENSPLHF.